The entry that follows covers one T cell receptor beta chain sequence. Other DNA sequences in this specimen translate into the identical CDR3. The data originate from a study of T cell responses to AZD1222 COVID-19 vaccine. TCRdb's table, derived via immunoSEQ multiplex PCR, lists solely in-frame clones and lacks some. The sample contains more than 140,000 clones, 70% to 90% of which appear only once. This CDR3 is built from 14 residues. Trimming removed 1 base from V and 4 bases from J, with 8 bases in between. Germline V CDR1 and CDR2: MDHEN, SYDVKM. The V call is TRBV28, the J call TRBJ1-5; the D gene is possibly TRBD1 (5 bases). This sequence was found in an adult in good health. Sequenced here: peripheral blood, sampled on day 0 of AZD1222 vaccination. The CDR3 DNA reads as TGTGCCAGCAGTTTATCCACAGGTAATCAGCCCCAGCATTTT. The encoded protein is CASSLSTGNQPQHF.